This T cell receptor (beta chain) was found in a study of shared clonotypes between healthy human individuals. A remark on this clone: This same CDR3 is encoded by further DNA sequences in the sample.

The germline V gene encodes CDR1 SGHRS and CDR2 YFSETQ. The CDR3 sequence is 15 residues long. V was pared by 0 bases and J by 1 base, with 0 bases of the junction left unmatched. The assay was immunoSEQ multiplex PCR, and TCRdb's table has in-frame clones only and misses some. Of approximately 530,000 clones listed, 90% to 97% were seen once; the top ten hold 0.06%. The specimen was naive CD4+ T cells sorted from blood. Subset described: CD45RA+ positively selected. The receptor was derived from a woman younger than 45 in good health. V usage is TRBV5-1 and J usage is TRBJ2-1; the match to TRBD2 covers 8 bases. CDR3 nucleotides: TGCGCCAGCAGCTTGGTAGCGGGGTCCTACAATGAGCAGTTCTTC. Protein sequence: CASSLVAGSYNEQFF.